The 26 T cell receptor beta chains below come from one sample, sequenced in a study of OX40 agonist ivuxolimab in advanced cancers. Here immunoSEQ multiplex PCR was the method, and the copy in TCRdb shows in-frame clones only, minus some. The sample has about 70,000 clones, roughly 82% seen once; the top ten hold 6.5% to 7.5%. Here the sequenced sample was CD4+ or CD8+ T cells sorted from blood, taken in a trial of the OX40 agonist ivuxolimab. Source of these receptors: an adult with an advanced solid tumor such as melanoma, head and neck, liver or kidney cancer.

The gene calls are TRBV19 and TRBJ2-2, with D possibly matching TRBD2 (6 bases). The CDR3 covers 14 residues. CDR1 and CDR2 from the germline V gene are LNHDA and SQIVND (reference sequence). V dropped 5 bases and J dropped 5 bases, with 12 bases sitting between them. For the CDR3, the DNA is TGTGCCAGTAGTTTCCGCGGGGCTACCGGGGAGCTGTTTTTT. Its translation: CASSFRGATGELFF.

V usage is TRBV29-1 and J usage is TRBJ2-3; no clear D. Germline V gene sequence: CDR1 SQVTM, CDR2 ANQGSEA. This CDR3 region has 12 residues. Trimming took 5 bases from V and 4 from J, leaving 10 bases between them. The DNA of the CDR3 is TGCAGCGTTACGTTCGGTTCAGATACGCAGTATTTT. Translated, it gives CSVTFGSDTQYF.

The rearrangement uses TRBV7-9 and TRBJ1-2; D is perhaps TRBD1 (5 bases). Trimming took 5 bases from V and 4 from J, leaving 11 bases between them. The CDR3 is 13 amino acids. Germline V gene sequence: CDR1 SEHNR, CDR2 FQNEAQ (reference sequence). The chain's CDR3 is CASSLTDSYGYTF. The CDR3 bases are TGTGCCAGCAGCCTAACTGACAGCTATGGCTACACCTTC.

The rearrangement uses TRBV6-6 and TRBJ1-1, with D perhaps matching TRBD1 (5 bases). CDR1 is MNHNY, CDR2 SVGAGI, per germline (reference sequence). Trimming removed 5 bases from V and 8 bases from J, with 12 bases in between. This CDR3 contains 12 residues. Here the CDR3 DNA reads TGTGCCAGCAGTGCCCGGACACCAGAAGCTTTCTTT. The encoded protein is CASSARTPEAFF.

This sequence joins TRBV11-2 and TRBJ1-1, with 7 positions matching TRBD1. This CDR3 region has 14 residues. J lost 5 bases, V lost 2 bases, and 5 bases had no gene match. Looked up from germline, CDR1 is SGHAT and CDR2 is FQNNGV. The CDR3 region has the DNA TGTGCCAGCAGCTTAAGGGGGCGCGGGACTGAAGCTTTCTTT. It encodes CASSLRGRGTEAFF.

This clone was found once. As DNA, the CDR3 is TGTGCAAGTCGCTGGATAGGGACTAGCGGGAGTCCCTACAATGAGCAGTTCTTC. This sequence encodes CASRWIGTSGSPYNEQFF. This sequence joins TRBV12-2 and TRBJ2-1; TRBD2, as called in the table, went unchecked against the DNA. TRBV12-2 is a listed pseudogene. The CDR3 spans 18 residues.

V and J are TRBV6-1 and TRBJ1-3; tentatively, D is TRBD1 (6 bases). CDR1 is MNHNS, CDR2 SASEGT, per germline. V lost 6 bases, J lost 10 bases, and 16 bases lay in between. The CDR3 loop spans 13 amino acids. The CDR3 spells CASSEIGGRTIYF. The CDR3 DNA sequence: TGTGCCAGCAGCGAGATCGGGGGGCGGACCATATATTTT.

The rearrangement uses TRBV7-8 and TRBJ1-5; D ambiguous. Trimming left V 5 bases short and J 4 bases short, with 18 bases between. The CDR3 consists of 16 residues. Per the germline V gene, CDR1 is SGHVS and CDR2 is FQNEAQ. This CDR3 reads CASSVSLRQTNQPQHF. CDR3 in DNA: TGTGCCAGCAGCGTATCACTAAGGCAGACAAATCAGCCCCAGCATTTT. Full variable domain (missing parts from reference TRBV7-8 and TRBJ1-5): GAGVSQSPRYKVAKRGQDVALRCDPISGHVSLFWYQQALGQGPEFLTYFQNEAQLDKSGLPSDRFFAERPEGSVSTLKIQRTQQEDSAVYLCASSVSLRQTNQPQHFGDGTRLSIL.

This clone was seen only once. The chain's CDR3 is CASSLQREMYGYTF. In DNA, the CDR3 is TGTGCCAGCAGCTTACAGCGGGAGATGTATGGCTACACCTTC. This chain uses TRBV11-2 with TRBJ1-2, with D unclear. This CDR3 comprises 14 residues. Looked up from germline, CDR1 is SGHAT and CDR2 is FQNNGV. Between the trimmed V and J ends, which lost 2 bases and 5 bases, there was a span of 12 bases.

The chain has TRBV11-2 and TRBJ2-1; possibly TRBD2 for D (6 bases). Trimming took 5 bases from V and 4 from J, leaving 15 bases between them. Germline V gene sequence: CDR1 SGHAT, CDR2 FQNNGV. This CDR3 comprises 15 residues. The CDR3 nucleotides are TGTGCCAGCAGCCTGGCCGCGGGGATATACAATGAGCAGTTCTTC. Residues: CASSLAAGIYNEQFF.

The rearrangement uses TRBV6-6 and TRBJ2-2, with D tentatively TRBD2 (5 bases). Trimming took off 0 bases at V and 11 bases at J, with 10 bases between the two ends. The V gene's germline CDR1 is MNHNY and CDR2 SVGAGI (reference sequence). CDR3 length: 13 amino acids. The CDR3 nucleotides read TGTGCCAGCAGTTACTCGACTCGGGGAGAGCTGTTTTTT. Its protein is CASSYSTRGELFF.

The genes are TRBV9 and TRBJ1-4, with TRBD1 matching 9 bases. Germline V gene sequence: CDR1 SGDLS, CDR2 YYNGEE. The CDR3 length is 15 residues. The V gene end was trimmed by 0 bases and the J gene end by 10 bases; junction bases not matched to a gene: 7. This CDR3 is CASSVATGQGGKLFF. The CDR3, as DNA: TGTGCCAGCAGCGTAGCTACGGGACAGGGTGGAAAACTGTTTTTT.

The rearrangement links TRBV7-3 to TRBJ1-1, with unresolved D. V gave up 3 bases and J gave up 2 bases, with 7 bases separating them. Germline loops: CDR1 SGHTA, CDR2 FQGTGA. The CDR3 totals 13 residues. CDR3 in amino acids: CASSFSDNTEAFF. DNA for the CDR3: TGTGCCAGCAGCTTCAGTGACAACACTGAAGCTTTCTTT.

CDR3 region: CASSWARRADTQYF. CDR3 DNA: TGTGCCAGCAGCTGGGCCCGTAGGGCAGATACGCAGTATTTT. This sequence joins TRBV5-4 and TRBJ2-3; D uncertain. The ends were cut back, 3 bases at V and 4 bases at J, with 12 bases in the middle. This CDR3 is built from 14 residues. Looked up from germline, CDR1 is SGHNT and CDR2 is YYREEE (reference sequence).

The chain couples TRBV7-9 to TRBJ2-7; D is undetermined. CDR1 is SEHNR, CDR2 FQNEAQ, per germline (reference sequence). The CDR3 has 11 residues. The germline V and J ends were trimmed by 5 bases and 7 bases, with 9 bases remaining between them. The CDR3 protein is CASSLHMEQYF. In DNA form, the CDR3 reads TGTGCCAGCAGCCTCCACATGGAGCAGTACTTC.

The chain is built from TRBV4-2 and TRBJ2-7, with TRBD2 matching over 8 bases. In germline, CDR1 is LGHNA, CDR2 YNFKEQ. V was clipped by 4 bases and J by 6 bases; unmatched bases: 14. CDR3 length: 16 amino acids. The CDR3 reads CASSRRAGGVDGEQYF. The CDR3 coding sequence is TGTGCCAGCAGCCGGAGGGCGGGAGGTGTTGACGGCGAGCAGTACTTC.

V gene TRBV18 combines with J gene TRBJ1-1, with D possibly matching TRBD1 (6 bases). There are 14 residues in the CDR3. CDR1 and CDR2 from the germline V gene are KGHSH and LQKENI. With 3 bases removed from V and 1 base from J, the gap between germline ends came to 9 bases. The CDR3 loop is CASSPSDRNTEAFF. The CDR3 coding sequence is TGTGCCAGCTCACCCTCGGACAGGAACACTGAAGCTTTCTTT. Using reference TRBV18 and TRBJ1-1 for the parts outside the CDR3, the full variable domain is NAGVMQNPRHLVRRRGQEARLRCSPMKGHSHVYWYRQLPEEGLKFMVYLQKENIIDESGMPKERFSAEFPKEGPSILRIQQVVRGDSAAYFCASSPSDRNTEAFFGQGTRLTVV.

This clone turned up a few times. The chain couples TRBV14 to TRBJ2-7; D is perhaps TRBD1 or TRBD2 (6 bases each). This CDR3 is built from 21 residues. Trimming stripped 0 bases from V and 2 bases from J, with 29 bases between. The germline V gene encodes CDR1 SGHDN and CDR2 FVKESK. The CDR3 coding sequence is TGTGCCAGCAGCCAAGATGGCAGGGGCGCCCATATGGGACTGAGGGCCTACGAGCAGTACTTC. Amino acids: CASSQDGRGAHMGLRAYEQYF.

The chain uses TRBV19 and TRBJ1-4; D unclear. Germline loops: CDR1 LNHDA, CDR2 SQIVND (reference sequence). V was trimmed by 3 bases and J by 0 bases, leaving 8 bases between them. The CDR3 totals 15 residues. CDR3 region: CASSIARTTNEKLFF. CDR3 coding DNA: TGTGCCAGTAGTATCGCGAGAACAACTAATGAAAAACTGTTTTTT. The full variable domain, its missing parts supplied by reference TRBV19 and TRBJ1-4, is DGGITQSPKYLFRKEGQNVTLSCEQNLNHDAMYWYRQDPGQGLRLIYYSQIVNDFQKGDIAEGYSVSREKKESFPLTVTSAQKNPTAFYLCASSIARTTNEKLFFGSGTQLSVL.

The chain combines TRBV30 with TRBJ1-2; no definite D call. Trimming took 3 bases from V and 1 from J, leaving 3 bases between them. Per germline, CDR1 GTSNPN and CDR2 SVGIG (reference sequence). The CDR3 is 11 residues long. The CDR3 loop is CAWSVNYGYTF. The CDR3 bases are TGTGCCTGGAGCGTTAACTATGGCTACACCTTC.

The CDR3 here is CAISRSGLAGAFAGELFF. The DNA of the CDR3 is TGTGCCATCAGTCGAAGTGGACTAGCGGGAGCTTTCGCCGGGGAGCTGTTTTTT. This chain joins TRBV10-3 and TRBJ2-2; 13 bases align to TRBD2. The CDR3 spans 18 residues. The junction had 12 bases not matched to a gene; V was cut back by 5 bases and J by 6 bases. Germline values: CDR1 ENHRY, CDR2 SYGVKD.

This chain links TRBV6-1 with TRBJ1-5; perhaps TRBD1 as D (6 bases). Trimming took off 4 bases at V and 6 bases at J, with 13 bases between the two ends. Germline V lookup: CDR1 MNHNS, CDR2 SASEGT. The CDR3 is 14 residues long. The CDR3 coding sequence is TGTGCCAGCAGTGTGGCCAGGGGCACTCAGCCCCAGCATTTT. Its translation is CASSVARGTQPQHF.

The rearrangement joins TRBV30 to TRBJ2-7; no clear D gene. Per germline, CDR1 GTSNPN and CDR2 SVGIG (reference sequence). CDR3 length equals 11 residues. V was clipped by 2 bases and J by 3 bases, with 5 bases between them. The CDR3 nucleotides read TGTGCCTGGAGTAAGTTCTACGAGCAGTACTTC. Translating it yields CAWSKFYEQYF.

The chain is built from TRBV14 and TRBJ2-3; 10 bases line up with TRBD2. The trim removed 4 bases at V and 6 bases at J, leaving 10 bases unmatched. The germline CDR1 and CDR2 sequences are SGHDN and FVKESK. The CDR3 sequence is 16 residues long. CDR3 sequence reads: CASSLEPGLAWDTQYF. The CDR3, as DNA: TGTGCCAGCAGCCTAGAACCGGGACTAGCGTGGGATACGCAGTATTTT.

J is TRBJ2-1 and V is TRBV29-1; 9 bases map to TRBD1. Germline values: CDR1 SQVTM, CDR2 ANQGSEA. There are 18 residues in the CDR3. J gave up 0 bases and V 6 bases, and 15 bases lay outside the gene matches. This CDR3 reads CSVAGTGRRASSYNEQFF. The DNA for the CDR3 is TGCAGCGTCGCCGGGACAGGGAGGAGAGCGAGCTCCTACAATGAGCAGTTCTTC.

The chain combines TRBV4-3 with TRBJ1-2, with 7 bases matching TRBD1. V trimming: 0 bases; J trimming: 5 bases; junction bases outside the gene matches: 6. This CDR3 has 15 amino acids. CDR1 and CDR2 (germline): LGHNA, YSLEER. Written as DNA, the CDR3 is TGCGCCAGCAGCCAAGATCCAGGGGGAGTGTATGGCTACACCTTC. Amino acids: CASSQDPGGVYGYTF.